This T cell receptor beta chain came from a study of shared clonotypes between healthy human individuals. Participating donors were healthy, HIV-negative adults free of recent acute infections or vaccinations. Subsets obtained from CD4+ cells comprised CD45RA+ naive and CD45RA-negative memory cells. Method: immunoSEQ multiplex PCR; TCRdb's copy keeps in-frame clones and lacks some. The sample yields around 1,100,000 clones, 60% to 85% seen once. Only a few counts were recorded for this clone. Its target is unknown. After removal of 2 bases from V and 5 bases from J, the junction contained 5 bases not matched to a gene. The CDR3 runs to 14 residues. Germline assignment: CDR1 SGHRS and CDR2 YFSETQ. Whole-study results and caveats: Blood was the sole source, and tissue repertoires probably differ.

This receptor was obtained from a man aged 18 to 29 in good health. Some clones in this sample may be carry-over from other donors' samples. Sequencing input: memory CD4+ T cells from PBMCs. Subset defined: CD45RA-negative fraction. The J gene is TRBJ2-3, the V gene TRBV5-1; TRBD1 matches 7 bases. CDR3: CASSFNRGLDTQYF. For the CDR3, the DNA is TGCGCCAGCAGCTTTAACAGGGGCCTAGATACGCAGTATTTT.